The 14 T cell receptor beta chains given below trace back to one sample, sequenced in a study. The sorted Tregs were CD4+CD25+CD127-/low cells. TCRdb reprocessed the 5' RACE reads via MiXCR and lists one record per CDR3 protein. The table lists approximately 57,000 distinct CDR3 sequences, about 20% of them singletons. What was sequenced was tumor-infiltrating Tregs sorted from the breast tumor. These receptors all come from a female donor with breast cancer.

The sample holds one count of this clonotype. The chain has TRBV28 and TRBJ2-5; perhaps TRBD2 as D (5 bases). The CDR3 runs to 14 residues. Germline CDR1 MDHEN, CDR2 SYDVKM. V dropped 6 bases and J dropped 6 bases, with 17 bases sitting between them. This CDR3 reads CASSSGPEAKTQYF. DNA of the CDR3: TGTGCCAGCAGCTCAGGCCCGGAGGCGAAGACCCAGTACTTC.

The chain joins TRBV29-1 to TRBJ1-2, with 8 bases lining up with TRBD1. This CDR3 has 14 amino acids. Trimming at V came to 4 bases and at J to 5 bases, leaving 9 bases not matched to a gene. CDR1 and CDR2 (germline): SQVTM, ANQGSEA. The CDR3, as DNA: TGCAGCGTTGCCGAAGGATACAGGGGGTATGGCTACACCTTC. This translates into CSVAEGYRGYGYTF.

This clonotype was detected only a few times. In DNA, the CDR3 is TGTGCCAGCAGCCCGCCCGGGACACGAAATCAGCCCCAGCATTTT. Translating gives CASSPPGTRNQPQHF. V and J are TRBV7-2 and TRBJ1-5; D possibly corresponds to TRBD1 (6 bases). Trimming cost V 5 bases and J 4 bases, with 15 bases left between them. The CDR3 consists of 15 residues. The germline V gene has CDR1 SGHTA and CDR2 FQGNSA.

This clonotype was seen many times. The chain combines TRBV5-1 with TRBJ1-2; the D is unclear. CDR1 and CDR2 from the germline V gene are SGHRS and YFSETQ. This CDR3 spans 12 amino acids. Trimming stripped 5 bases from V and 8 bases from J, with 13 bases between. CDR3 in DNA: TGCGCCAGCAGTAAGGATCGTCAGGGCTACACCTTC. This codes for CASSKDRQGYTF.

This clonotype was detected ten times or more. J is TRBJ1-2 and V is TRBV5-1; TRBD1 is a possible D gene (6 bases). Per the germline V gene, CDR1 is SGHRS and CDR2 is YFSETQ. CDR3 length: 14 amino acids. Trimming shortened V by 0 bases and J by 5 bases, and 11 bases separated the two germline ends. CDR3 amino acids: CASSLDGGLYGYTF. CDR3 nucleotides: TGCGCCAGCAGCTTGGACGGGGGCCTATATGGCTACACCTTC. The entire variable domain, with the rest obtained from reference TRBV5-1 and TRBJ1-2, is as follows: KAGVTQTPRYLIKTRGQQVTLSCSPISGHRSVSWYQQTPGQGLQFLFEYFSETQRNKGNFPGRFSGRQFSNSRSEMNVSTLELGDSALYLCASSLDGGLYGYTFGSGTRLTVV.

The rearrangement uses TRBV24-1 and TRBJ2-1; D remains unclear. The V gene lost 0 bases and the J gene lost 9 bases, with 8 bases spanning the gap. CDR3 length: 13 amino acids. Germline V gene data show CDR1 as KGHDR and CDR2 as SFDVKD. The CDR3 DNA sequence: TGTGCCACCAGTGATTTGGATCCGGGTGAGCAGTTCTTC. It codes for CATSDLDPGEQFF.

The CDR3 nucleotides read TGTGCCAGCAGTTTCCCCGGGACTAAAGGGGATGAGCAGTTCTTC. This sequence encodes CASSFPGTKGDEQFF. The rearrangement uses TRBV6-2 or TRBV6-3 and TRBJ2-1, with TRBD2 identical over 7 bases. The CDR3 covers 15 residues. The junction had 11 bases not matched to a gene; V was cut back by 4 bases and J by 8 bases. In germline, CDR1 is MNHEY, CDR2 SVGEGT.

The chain is built from TRBV6-6 and TRBJ2-1, with a weak D call TRBD2 (6 bases). V was cut by 8 bases and J by 5 bases, with 13 bases left in between. The CDR3 spans 13 residues. Per the germline V gene, CDR1 is MNHNY and CDR2 is SVGAGI (reference sequence). The CDR3 coding sequence is TGTGCCAGCCGGCGGGGTATCGACAATGAGCAGTTCTTC. It encodes CASRRGIDNEQFF.

This clonotype has more than one count but fewer than ten. The rearrangement links TRBV10-1 to TRBJ2-1; 9 nucleotides match TRBD2. The germline V gene encodes CDR1 WNHNN and CDR2 SYGVQD (reference sequence). The CDR3 runs to 17 residues. With V trimmed by 7 bases and J by 4 bases, 14 bases remained unmatched. CDR3 nucleotides: TGCGCCAGCATTAGTTGCTTAAGGACTAGCGAGTACAATGAGCAGTTCTTC. Translated, it gives CASISCLRTSEYNEQFF.

J is TRBJ2-2 and V is TRBV7-9; 11 nucleotides align to TRBD2. V was clipped by 5 bases and J by 5 bases; unmatched bases: 10. The germline gives CDR1 SEHNR, CDR2 FQNEAQ (reference sequence). This CDR3 spans 17 amino acids. This CDR3 is CASSPLAGGRRTGELFF. For the CDR3, the DNA is TGTGCCAGCAGCCCTCTAGCGGGAGGTCGACGAACCGGGGAGCTGTTTTTT.

The rearrangement joins TRBV28 to TRBJ2-3, with 9 bases fitting TRBD1. The CDR3 consists of 15 residues. Germline-derived CDR1 and CDR2 are MDHEN and SYDVKM. Unmatched junction bases numbered 8, after V lost 6 bases and J lost 4 bases. The CDR3 region is CASRLGQGGADTQYF. CDR3 nucleotides: TGTGCCAGCAGACTGGGACAGGGAGGCGCAGATACGCAGTATTTT.

This clonotype was seen ten or more times. The chain is built from TRBV5-1 and TRBJ2-1, with 7 bases matching TRBD1. This CDR3 has 16 residues. After removal of 3 bases from V and 4 bases from J, the junction contained 10 bases not matched to a gene. Germline loops: CDR1 SGHRS, CDR2 YFSETQ. CDR3 nucleotide sequence: TGCGCCAGCAGCTCTGGACAGGCCCTTCTATACAATGAGCAGTTCTTC. Translating gives CASSSGQALLYNEQFF.

This clonotype was detected ten times or more. The chain joins TRBV7-2 to TRBJ1-4; 9 bases line up with TRBD1. The CDR3 has 14 residues. CDR1 is SGHTA, CDR2 FQGNSA, per germline. Losses at the gene ends were 7 bases for V and 10 bases for J; bases not matched to a gene: 10. The CDR3 region is CASTERTGAVKLFF. CDR3 bases: TGTGCCAGCACCGAACGGACAGGGGCGGTAAAACTGTTTTTT. Full variable domain (remainder filled in from reference TRBV7-2 and TRBJ1-4): GAGVSQSPSNKVTEKGKDVELRCDPISGHTALYWYRQSLGQGLEFLIYFQGNSAPDKSGLPSDRFSAERTGGSVSTLTIQRTQQEDSAVYLCASTERTGAVKLFFGSGTQLSVL.

This clonotype was seen at least ten times. The J gene is TRBJ1-5, the V gene TRBV12-3 or TRBV12-4, with D unresolved. The CDR3 length is 12 residues. V gave up 5 bases and J gave up 6 bases, with 8 bases separating them. As DNA, the CDR3 is TGTGCCAGCAGTCTGGACGGTCAGCCCCAGCATTTT. This translates into CASSLDGQPQHF.